The clone carrying this TCR beta chain appeared a few times. Its antigen remains unknown. One entry per CDR3 protein results from TCRdb running MiXCR on the reads. The sample records approximately 500,000 distinct CDR3 sequences, 15% to 20% being singletons. The entry originates in a study of T cell repertoires in cytomegalovirus infection. On the study more broadly: Both a matching HLA type and CMV infection were indicated by public TCR beta signatures.

This CDR3 region has 17 residues. The junction had 14 bases not matched to a gene; V was cut back by 5 bases and J by 1 base. Per the germline V gene, CDR1 is MNHEY and CDR2 is SMNVEV (reference sequence). Study-wide results and limits: The ex vivo response was dominated by HLA-C-restricted CMV-specific TCR beta clonotypes. Summed public TCR beta family frequency identified CMV carriers bearing the relevant HLA.

This clonotype was sampled from a human donor in good health (CMV status not recorded). Some clones in this sample may be carry-over from other donors' samples. The chain couples TRBV27 to TRBJ2-7, with 7 nucleotides matching TRBD2. Sequenced input: CD8+ T cells from PBMCs. CDR3 residues: CASSLIHPSGGSYEQYF. The CDR3, as DNA: TGTGCCAGCAGTCTAATTCACCCTAGCGGTGGGTCCTACGAGCAGTACTTC.